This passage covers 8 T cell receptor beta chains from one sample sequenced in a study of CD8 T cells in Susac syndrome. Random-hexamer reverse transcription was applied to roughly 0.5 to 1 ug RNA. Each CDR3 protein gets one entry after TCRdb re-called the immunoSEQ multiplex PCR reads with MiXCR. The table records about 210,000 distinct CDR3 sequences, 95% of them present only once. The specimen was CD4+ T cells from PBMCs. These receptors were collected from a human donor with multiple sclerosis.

CDR3 sequence (DNA): TGCAGTGCTAAGGGGACACCGACCTACAATGAGCAGTTCTTC. It yields the protein CSAKGTPTYNEQFF. The chain carries TRBV20-1 and TRBJ2-1; possibly TRBD1 for D (6 bases). The germline V gene encodes CDR1 DFQATT and CDR2 SNEGSKA (reference sequence). The CDR3 covers 14 residues. Trimming took off 4 bases at V and 2 bases at J, with 12 bases between the two ends.

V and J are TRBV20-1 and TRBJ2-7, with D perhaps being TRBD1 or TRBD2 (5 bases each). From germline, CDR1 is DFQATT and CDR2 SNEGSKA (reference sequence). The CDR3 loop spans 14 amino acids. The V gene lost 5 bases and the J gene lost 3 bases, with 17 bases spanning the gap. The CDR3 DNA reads TGCAGTGCTCGGGTGCCGGGACGGGACTACGAGCAGTACTTC. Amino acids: CSARVPGRDYEQYF.

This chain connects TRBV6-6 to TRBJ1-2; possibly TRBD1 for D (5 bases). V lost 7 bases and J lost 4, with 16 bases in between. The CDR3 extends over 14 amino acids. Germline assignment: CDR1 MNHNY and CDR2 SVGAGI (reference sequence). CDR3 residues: CASINQGPGYGYTF. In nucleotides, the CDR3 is TGTGCCAGCATAAACCAGGGCCCAGGCTATGGCTACACCTTC.

Written as DNA, the CDR3 is TGTGCCAGCAGCTTTGGCGGGAGCTCTGGGGCCAACGTCCTGACTTTC. It translates to CASSFGGSSGANVLTF. The chain uses TRBV5-4 and TRBJ2-6; 7 bases fit TRBD2. From germline, CDR1 is SGHNT and CDR2 YYREEE (reference sequence). V shed 2 bases and J 0 bases; nucleotides not matched to a gene: 2. CDR3 length: 16 residues.

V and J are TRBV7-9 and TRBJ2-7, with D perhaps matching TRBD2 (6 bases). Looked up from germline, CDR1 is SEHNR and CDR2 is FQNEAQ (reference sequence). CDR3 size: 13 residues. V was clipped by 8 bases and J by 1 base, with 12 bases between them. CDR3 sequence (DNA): TGTGCCAGCGGTGGGGGGAGGTCCTACGAGCAGTACTTC. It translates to CASGGGRSYEQYF.

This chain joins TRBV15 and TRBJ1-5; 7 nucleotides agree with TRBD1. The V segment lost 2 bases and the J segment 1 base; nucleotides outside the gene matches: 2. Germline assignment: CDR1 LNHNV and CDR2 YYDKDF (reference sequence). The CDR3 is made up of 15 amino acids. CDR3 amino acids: CATSRKQGSNQPQHF. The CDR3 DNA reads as TGTGCCACCAGCAGAAAACAGGGGAGCAATCAGCCCCAGCATTTT.

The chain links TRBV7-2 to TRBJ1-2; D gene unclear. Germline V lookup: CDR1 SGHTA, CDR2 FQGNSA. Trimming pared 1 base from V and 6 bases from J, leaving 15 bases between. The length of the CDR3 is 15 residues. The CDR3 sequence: CASSLGAISSNGYTF. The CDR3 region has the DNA TGTGCCAGCAGCTTAGGGGCCATTTCGAGTAATGGCTACACCTTC.

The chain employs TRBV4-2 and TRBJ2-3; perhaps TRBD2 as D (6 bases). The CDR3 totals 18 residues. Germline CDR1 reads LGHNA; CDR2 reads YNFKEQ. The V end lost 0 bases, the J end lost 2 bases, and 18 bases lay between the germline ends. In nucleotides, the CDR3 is TGTGCCAGCAGCCAAGATCTGTGGTCGACGGGACTCACAGATACGCAGTATTTT. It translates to CASSQDLWSTGLTDTQYF.